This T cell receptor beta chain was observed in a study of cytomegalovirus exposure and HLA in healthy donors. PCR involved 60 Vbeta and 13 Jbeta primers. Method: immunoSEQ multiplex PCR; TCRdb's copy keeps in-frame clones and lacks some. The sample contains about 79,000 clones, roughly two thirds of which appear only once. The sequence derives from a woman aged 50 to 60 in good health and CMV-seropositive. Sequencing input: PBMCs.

The CDR3 nucleotides read TGTGCCAGCAGCCTTAGCCGGGACAGGGGACAGCCCCAGCATTTT. As protein: CASSLSRDRGQPQHF. V usage is TRBV2 and J usage is TRBJ1-5; 10 bases align to TRBD1. This CDR3 comprises 15 residues. Per the germline V gene, CDR1 is SNHLY and CDR2 is FYNNEI. V lost 6 bases to trimming and J lost 7 bases; unmatched junction nucleotides: 9.